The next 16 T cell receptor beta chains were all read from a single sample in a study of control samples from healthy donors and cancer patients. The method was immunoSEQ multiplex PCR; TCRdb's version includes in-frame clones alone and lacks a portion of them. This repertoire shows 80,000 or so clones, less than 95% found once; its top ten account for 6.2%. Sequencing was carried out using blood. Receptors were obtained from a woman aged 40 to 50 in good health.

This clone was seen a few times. The DNA for the CDR3 is TGTGCCAGCAGCTTAAGGCAGGGTGATGGCTACACCTTC. Amino acids: CASSLRQGDGYTF. The chain combines TRBV7-2 with TRBJ1-2; tentatively, D is TRBD1 (5 bases). V dropped 2 bases and J dropped 6 bases, with 10 bases sitting between them. The CDR3 length is 13 residues. Germline V gives CDR1 SGHTA, CDR2 FQGNSA. Full variable domain (outside the CDR3, taken from reference TRBV7-2 and TRBJ1-2): GAGVSQSPSNKVTEKGKDVELRCDPISGHTALYWYRQSLGQGLEFLIYFQGNSAPDKSGLPSDRFSAERTGGSVSTLTIQRTQQEDSAVYLCASSLRQGDGYTFGSGTRLTVV.

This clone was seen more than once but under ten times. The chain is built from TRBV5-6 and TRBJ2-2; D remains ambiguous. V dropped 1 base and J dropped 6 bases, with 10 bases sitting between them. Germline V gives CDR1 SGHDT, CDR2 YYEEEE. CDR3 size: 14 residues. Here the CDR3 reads CASSLTLQSGELFF. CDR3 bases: TGTGCCAGCAGCTTGACTCTGCAGTCCGGGGAGCTGTTTTTT. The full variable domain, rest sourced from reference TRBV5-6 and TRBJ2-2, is DAGVTQSPTHLIKTRGQQVTLRCSPKSGHDTVSWYQQALGQGPQFIFQYYEEEERQRGNFPDRFSGHQFPNYSSELNVNALLLGDSALYLCASSLTLQSGELFFGEGSRLTVL.

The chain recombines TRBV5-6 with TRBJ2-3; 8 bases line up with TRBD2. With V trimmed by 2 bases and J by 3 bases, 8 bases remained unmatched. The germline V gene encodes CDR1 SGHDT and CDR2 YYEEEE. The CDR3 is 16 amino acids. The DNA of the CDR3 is TGTGCCAGCAGCTTACTTAGCGGGATGAGGACAGATACGCAGTATTTT. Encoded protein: CASSLLSGMRTDTQYF.

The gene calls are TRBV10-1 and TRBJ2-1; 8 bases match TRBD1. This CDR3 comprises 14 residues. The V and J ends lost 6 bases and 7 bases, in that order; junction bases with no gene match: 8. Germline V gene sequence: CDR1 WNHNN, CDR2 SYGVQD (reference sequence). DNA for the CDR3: TGCGCCAGCAGCCCGGGACAGGAGGGTAATGAGCAGTTCTTC. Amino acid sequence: CASSPGQEGNEQFF.

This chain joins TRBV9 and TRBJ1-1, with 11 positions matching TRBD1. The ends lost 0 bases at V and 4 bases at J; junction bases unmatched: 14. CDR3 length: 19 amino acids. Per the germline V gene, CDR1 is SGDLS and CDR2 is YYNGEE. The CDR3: CASSVGIPGQGVGGTEAFF. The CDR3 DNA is TGTGCCAGCAGCGTAGGGATTCCGGGACAGGGGGTCGGCGGCACTGAAGCTTTCTTT.

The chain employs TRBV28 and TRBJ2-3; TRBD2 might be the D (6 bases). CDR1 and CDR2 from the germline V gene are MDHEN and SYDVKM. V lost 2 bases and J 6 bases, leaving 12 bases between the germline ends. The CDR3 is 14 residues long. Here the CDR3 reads CASSLGAGGDTQYF. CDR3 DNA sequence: TGTGCCAGCAGTTTAGGGGCAGGAGGGGATACGCAGTATTTT.

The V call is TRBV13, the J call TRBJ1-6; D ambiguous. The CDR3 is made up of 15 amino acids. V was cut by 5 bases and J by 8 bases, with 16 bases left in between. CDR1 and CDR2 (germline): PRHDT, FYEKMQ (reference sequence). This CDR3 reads CASSTQGRRDSPLHF. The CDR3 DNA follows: TGTGCCAGCAGCACCCAAGGGAGGAGAGATTCACCCCTCCACTTT.

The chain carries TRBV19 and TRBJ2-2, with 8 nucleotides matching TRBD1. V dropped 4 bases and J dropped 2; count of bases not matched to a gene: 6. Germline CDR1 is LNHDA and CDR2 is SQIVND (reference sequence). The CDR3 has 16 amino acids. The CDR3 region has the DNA TGTGCCAGTAGTACTATAGACAGGGGCAACACCGGGGAGCTGTTTTTT. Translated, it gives CASSTIDRGNTGELFF.

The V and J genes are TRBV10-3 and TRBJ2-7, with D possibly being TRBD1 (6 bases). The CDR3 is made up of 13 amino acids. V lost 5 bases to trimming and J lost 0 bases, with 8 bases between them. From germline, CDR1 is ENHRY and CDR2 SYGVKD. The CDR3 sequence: CAISTDSSYEQYF. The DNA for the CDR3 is TGTGCCATCAGTACGGACAGCTCCTACGAGCAGTACTTC.

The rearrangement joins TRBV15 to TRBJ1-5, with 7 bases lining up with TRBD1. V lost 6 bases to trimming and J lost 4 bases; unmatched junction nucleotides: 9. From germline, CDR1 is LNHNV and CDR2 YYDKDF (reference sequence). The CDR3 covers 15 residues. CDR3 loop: CATSPGQYMNQPQHF. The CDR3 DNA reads TGTGCCACCAGTCCGGGACAGTATATGAATCAGCCCCAGCATTTT. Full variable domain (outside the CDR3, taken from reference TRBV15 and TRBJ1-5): DAMVIQNPRYQVTQFGKPVTLSCSQTLNHNVMYWYQQKSSQAPKLLFHYYDKDFNNEADTPDNFQSRRPNTSFCFLDIRSPGLGDTAMYLCATSPGQYMNQPQHFGDGTRLSIL.

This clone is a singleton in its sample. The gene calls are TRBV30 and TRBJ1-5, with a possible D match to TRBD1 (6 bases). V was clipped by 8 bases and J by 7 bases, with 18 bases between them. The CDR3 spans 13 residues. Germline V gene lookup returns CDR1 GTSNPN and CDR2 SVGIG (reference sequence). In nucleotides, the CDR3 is TGTGCCCGCCAAAACGGGGGCAGACAGCCCCAGCATTTT. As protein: CARQNGGRQPQHF.

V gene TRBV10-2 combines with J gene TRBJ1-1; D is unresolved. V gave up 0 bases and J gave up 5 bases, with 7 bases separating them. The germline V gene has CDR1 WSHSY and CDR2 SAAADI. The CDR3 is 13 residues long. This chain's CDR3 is CASSESVGTEAFF. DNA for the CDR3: TGCGCCAGCAGTGAGTCTGTGGGGACTGAAGCTTTCTTT.

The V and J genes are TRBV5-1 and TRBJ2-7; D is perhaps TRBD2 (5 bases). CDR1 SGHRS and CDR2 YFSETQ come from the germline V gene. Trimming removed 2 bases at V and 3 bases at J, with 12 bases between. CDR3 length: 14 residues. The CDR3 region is CASSFRDPFYEQYF. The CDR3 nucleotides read TGCGCCAGCAGCTTCCGGGATCCTTTCTACGAGCAGTACTTC.

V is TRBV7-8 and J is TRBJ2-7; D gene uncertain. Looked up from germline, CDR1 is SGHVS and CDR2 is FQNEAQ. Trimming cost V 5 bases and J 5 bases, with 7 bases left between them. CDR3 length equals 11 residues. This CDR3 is CASSPLDEQYF. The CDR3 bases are TGTGCCAGCAGCCCGTTGGACGAGCAGTACTTC. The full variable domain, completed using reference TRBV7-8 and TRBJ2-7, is GAGVSQSPRYKVAKRGQDVALRCDPISGHVSLFWYQQALGQGPEFLTYFQNEAQLDKSGLPSDRFFAERPEGSVSTLKIQRTQQEDSAVYLCASSPLDEQYFGPGTRLTVT.

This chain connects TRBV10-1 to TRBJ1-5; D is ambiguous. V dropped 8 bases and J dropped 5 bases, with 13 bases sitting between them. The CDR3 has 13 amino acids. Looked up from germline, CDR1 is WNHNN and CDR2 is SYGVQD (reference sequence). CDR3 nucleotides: TGCGCCAGCCCGGGCCACCTTGATCAGCCCCAGCATTTT. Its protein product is CASPGHLDQPQHF.

The CDR3 bases are TGTGCCAGCAGCCAAGATTTCTCTATAAGCGGGGGGTCATACGAGCAGTACTTC. Its translation is CASSQDFSISGGSYEQYF. The gene calls are TRBV14 and TRBJ2-7, with 9 bases that match TRBD2. The CDR3 totals 18 residues. Germline CDR1 and CDR2: SGHDN and FVKESK. The V and J ends lost 0 bases and 4 bases, in that order; junction bases with no gene match: 13.